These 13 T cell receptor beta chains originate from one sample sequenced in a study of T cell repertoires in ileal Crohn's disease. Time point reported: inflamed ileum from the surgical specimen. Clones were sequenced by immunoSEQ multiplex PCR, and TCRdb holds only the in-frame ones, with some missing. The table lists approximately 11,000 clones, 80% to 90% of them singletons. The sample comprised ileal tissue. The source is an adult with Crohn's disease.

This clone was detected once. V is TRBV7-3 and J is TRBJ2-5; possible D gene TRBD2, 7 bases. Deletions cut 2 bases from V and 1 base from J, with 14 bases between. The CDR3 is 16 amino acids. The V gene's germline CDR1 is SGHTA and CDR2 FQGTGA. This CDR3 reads CASSLLAGEGQETQYF. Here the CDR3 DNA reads TGTGCCAGCAGCTTACTCGCAGGGGAGGGCCAAGAGACCCAGTACTTC. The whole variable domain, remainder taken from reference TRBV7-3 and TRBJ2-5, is GAGVSQTPSNKVTEKGKYVELRCDPISGHTALYWYRQSLGQGPEFLIYFQGTGAADDSGLPNDRFFAVRPEGSVSTLKIQRTERGDSAVYLCASSLLAGEGQETQYFGPGTRLLVL.

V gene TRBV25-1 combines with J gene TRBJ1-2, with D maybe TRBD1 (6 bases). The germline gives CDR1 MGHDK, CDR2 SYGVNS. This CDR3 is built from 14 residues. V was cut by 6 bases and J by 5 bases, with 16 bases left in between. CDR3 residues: CASSGDKLWYGYTF. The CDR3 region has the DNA TGTGCCAGCAGCGGGGACAAGCTTTGGTATGGCTACACCTTC.

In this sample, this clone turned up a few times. The DNA of the CDR3 is TGTGCCATCAGTGAGGGTGGAGGGACGGGGCAGCCCCAGCATTTT. Its protein product is CAISEGGGTGQPQHF. V and J are TRBV10-3 and TRBJ1-5; weak D call: TRBD1 (5 bases). V was cut by 2 bases and J by 7 bases, with 15 bases left in between. The CDR3 totals 15 residues. Germline-derived CDR1 and CDR2 are ENHRY and SYGVKD.

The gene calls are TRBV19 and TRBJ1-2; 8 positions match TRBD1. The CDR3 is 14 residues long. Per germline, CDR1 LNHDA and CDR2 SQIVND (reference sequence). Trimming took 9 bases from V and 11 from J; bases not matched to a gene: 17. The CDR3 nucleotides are TGTGCCAGCCGACAGGGGCGCGATAGTAGGGGTTACACCTTC. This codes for CASRQGRDSRGYTF.

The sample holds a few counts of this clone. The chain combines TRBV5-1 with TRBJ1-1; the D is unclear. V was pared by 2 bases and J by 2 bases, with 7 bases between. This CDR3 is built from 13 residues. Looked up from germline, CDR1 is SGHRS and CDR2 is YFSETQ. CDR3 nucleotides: TGCGCCAGCAGCTTAACAACAAACACTGAAGCTTTCTTT. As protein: CASSLTTNTEAFF.

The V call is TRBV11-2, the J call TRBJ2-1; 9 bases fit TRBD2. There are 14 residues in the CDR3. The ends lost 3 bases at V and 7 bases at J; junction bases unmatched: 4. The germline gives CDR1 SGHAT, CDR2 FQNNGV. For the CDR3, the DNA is TGTGCCAGCAGCTTTAGCGGGAGAGGAAATGAGCAGTTCTTC. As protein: CASSFSGRGNEQFF.

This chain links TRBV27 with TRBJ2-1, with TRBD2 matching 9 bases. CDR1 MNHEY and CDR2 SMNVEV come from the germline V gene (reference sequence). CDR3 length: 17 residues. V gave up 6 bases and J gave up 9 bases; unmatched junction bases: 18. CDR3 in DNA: TGTGCCAGCAGCTCCCCCGCGAGTAGCGGGAGCACTGGTGAGCAGTTCTTC. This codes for CASSSPASSGSTGEQFF.

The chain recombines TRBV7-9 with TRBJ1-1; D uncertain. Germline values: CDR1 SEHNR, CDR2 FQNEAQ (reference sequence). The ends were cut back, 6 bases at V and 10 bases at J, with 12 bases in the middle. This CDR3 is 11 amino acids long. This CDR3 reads CASRWTDGAFF. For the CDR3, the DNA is TGTGCCAGCAGGTGGACGGACGGAGCTTTCTTT. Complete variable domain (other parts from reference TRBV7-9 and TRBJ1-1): DTGVSQNPRHKITKRGQNVTFRCDPISEHNRLYWYRQTLGQGPEFLTYFQNEAQLEKSRLLSDRFSAERPKGSFSTLEIQRTEQGDSAMYLCASRWTDGAFFGQGTRLTVV.

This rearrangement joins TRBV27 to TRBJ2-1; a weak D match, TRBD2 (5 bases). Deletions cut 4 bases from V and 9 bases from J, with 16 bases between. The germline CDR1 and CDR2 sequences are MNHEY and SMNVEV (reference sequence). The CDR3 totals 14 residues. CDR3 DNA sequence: TGTGCCAGCAGTTCCGGCGGTCGCCGGGGTGAGCAGTTCTTC. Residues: CASSSGGRRGEQFF.

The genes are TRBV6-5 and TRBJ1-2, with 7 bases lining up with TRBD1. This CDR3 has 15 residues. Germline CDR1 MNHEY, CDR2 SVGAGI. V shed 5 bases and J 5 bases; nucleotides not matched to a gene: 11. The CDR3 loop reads CASSPRQGGRYGYTF. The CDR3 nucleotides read TGTGCCAGCAGTCCCCGACAGGGTGGTAGGTATGGCTACACCTTC.

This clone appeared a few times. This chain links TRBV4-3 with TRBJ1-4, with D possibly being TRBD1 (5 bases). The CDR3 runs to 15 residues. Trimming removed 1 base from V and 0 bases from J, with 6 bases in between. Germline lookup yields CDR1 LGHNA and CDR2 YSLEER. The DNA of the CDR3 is TGCGCCAGCAGCCAAGCGGGGGCAACTAATGAAAAACTGTTTTTT. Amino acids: CASSQAGATNEKLFF.

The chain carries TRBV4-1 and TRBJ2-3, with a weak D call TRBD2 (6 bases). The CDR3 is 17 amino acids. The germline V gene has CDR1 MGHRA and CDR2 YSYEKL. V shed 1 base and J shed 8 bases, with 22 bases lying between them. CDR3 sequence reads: CASSQGSNRRLGGTQYF. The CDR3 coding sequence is TGCGCCAGCAGCCAAGGTTCAAATAGGAGGTTGGGGGGTACGCAGTATTTT.

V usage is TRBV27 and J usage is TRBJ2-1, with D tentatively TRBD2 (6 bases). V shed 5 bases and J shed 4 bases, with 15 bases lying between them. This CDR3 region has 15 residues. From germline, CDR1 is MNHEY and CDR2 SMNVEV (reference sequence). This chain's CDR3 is CASSPGIAEYNEQFF. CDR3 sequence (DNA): TGTGCCAGCAGTCCCGGGATAGCGGAGTACAATGAGCAGTTCTTC.